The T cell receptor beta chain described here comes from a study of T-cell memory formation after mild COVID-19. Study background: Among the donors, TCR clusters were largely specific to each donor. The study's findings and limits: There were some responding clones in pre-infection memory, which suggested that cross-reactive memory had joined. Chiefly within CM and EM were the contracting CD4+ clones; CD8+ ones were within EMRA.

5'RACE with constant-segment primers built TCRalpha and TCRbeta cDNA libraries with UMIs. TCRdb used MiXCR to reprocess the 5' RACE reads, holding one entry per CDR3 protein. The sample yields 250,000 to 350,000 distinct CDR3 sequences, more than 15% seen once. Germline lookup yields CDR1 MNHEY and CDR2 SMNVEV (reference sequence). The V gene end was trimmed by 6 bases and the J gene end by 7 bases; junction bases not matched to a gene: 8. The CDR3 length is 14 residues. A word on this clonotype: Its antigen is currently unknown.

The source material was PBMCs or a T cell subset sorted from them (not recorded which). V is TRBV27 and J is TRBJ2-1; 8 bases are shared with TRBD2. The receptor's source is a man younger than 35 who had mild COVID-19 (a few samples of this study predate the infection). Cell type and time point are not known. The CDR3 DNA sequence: TGTGCCAGCAGCCTGGAGCGGGGGTGGAATGAGCAGTTCTTC. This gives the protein CASSLERGWNEQFF.